This T cell receptor (beta chain) derives from a study of shared clonotypes between healthy human individuals (dated by TCRdb to 2018 to 2021). General notes on the study: A couple of women and a few men aged 18 to 49 years were included in the cohort. Blood TCR repertoires of about five healthy adults were deeply sequenced to estimate repertoire size and the extent of clonotype sharing between individuals. For each donor, CD4 naive and CD4 memory were each given three plates, CD8 naive was given two plates, and CD8 memory was given one plate. Per donor, leukapheresis produced somewhere between about 0.94 and 9.5 billion PBMCs. Libraries were prepared and TCR repertoires were sequenced by different laboratories using diverse techniques, in order to increase sequencing depth and limit assay-specific biases.

CD8 naive samples consisted of CD45RO-negative cells that were positively selected for CCR7, yielding a CD45RA+CCR7+ population without TemRA cells. Healthy HIV-negative adults with no recently reported acute infections or vaccinations were included as donors. Every donor was a Caucasian adult living in Nashville, Tennessee, USA. After blood collection by leukapheresis, PBMCs were isolated using Ficoll-Histopaque density gradient centrifugation and then cryopreserved in the vapor phase of liquid nitrogen. Analytical flow cytometry was used to check the purity and quantity of each magnetically sorted T cell population. From each sorted fraction, genomic DNA was isolated and quantified by UV absorbance on a Nanodrop 2000c. Study-level results and caveats: Pairwise subsampling indicated that sequencing depth was expected to affect the degree of clonotype sharing among donors. Rarefaction of sorted-subset datasets indicated incomplete sequencing despite the large sequencing depth. Because the study included a small number of donors, the genetic and exposure-history diversity represented was limited. Clonotypes shared by all four sorted-subset donors showed higher generation probabilities than non-shared clonotypes. Sampling was limited to blood, and TCR repertoires in tissue likely differ from TCR repertoires in blood. Larger estimated clonotype richness was generally found for naive subsets than for memory subsets. Sharing across four donors was observed for around 5% of naive CD4, around 3.5% of naive CD8, 2% to 2.5% of memory CD4, and 0.4% of memory CD8 clonotypes.

Using the deep immunoSEQ assay, TCR CDR3 regions were amplified from genomic DNA by multiplex PCR. Extracted genomic DNA from each cell subset was spread evenly across all wells of several immunoSEQ 96-well plates, with each plate serving as a replicate. For sorted subsets, each replicate PCR was loaded with about 200 ng genomic DNA, equivalent to 25,000 to 35,000 T cell genomes. The purified libraries were quantified using a Qubit 3.0 fluorometer, sized with a Bioanalyzer 2100, and then quantified again using the KAPA Library Quantification kit. Every immunoSEQ 96-well plate was sequenced on a dedicated single-read 150-cycle Illumina NextSeq 550 flow cell. In the source study's methods: Because only junctional sequences without quality scores were contained in the immunoSEQ output, filtering matching that applied to full-length reads could not be performed. Sequences were annotated with PyIR, a Python wrapper for IgBLAST v1.9, using IMGT germline references to assign V/J genes and CDR3. Any read was removed if the V/J assignment was weak (E-value above 1e-6), the CDR3 was missing, or the read contained stop codons, out-of-frame junctions, or ambiguous translated residues. V3J clonotypes were defined by identical inferred V gene, J gene, and CDR3 amino acid sequence. The percentage overlap between two repertoires was calculated by dividing the number of shared unique clonotypes by the size of the smaller repertoire. Three approaches were used to assess repertoire richness: RTK rarefaction, the Chao1 estimator, and Recon v2.1 estimates of unobserved clonotypes. OLGA was used to compute generation probabilities for all TCRbeta clonotypes that the gDNA method yielded from a few donors. TCRdb retrieved this table from immuneACCESS and kept in-frame rearrangements only. Not all clones are present; in checked studies, unresolved V genes account for under half, and no reason is known for the remainder. D and trimming were read from the DNA, whereas the V and J calls and clone size are those reported in that table. This sample is represented by millions of clones; about 95% of them were singletons. The top ten hold more than 0.95% of the sample.

About this clone itself: Its binding antigen is unknown. No base quality values were provided; no much bigger clone lies one nucleotide off.

Reading from cysteine to phenylalanine, the CDR3 counts 18 amino acids. Here the CDR3 DNA is all that survives: 54 bases in frame from base 1. In the germline V gene, CDR1 corresponds to MGHRA and CDR2 to YSYEKL. Germline trimming: 0 bases from V, 3 bases from J; junction bases outside gene matches: 10. This clonotype was sampled from a man between 18 and 35 years old in good health. The specimen sequenced was naive CD8+ T cells sorted from blood. The cell subset or site label corresponds to: CD45RA+CCR7+. The V and J genes are TRBV4-1 and TRBJ1-1, and 10 junctional nucleotides match TRBD1. The DNA sequence is given as TGCGCCAGCAGCCAAGATTTGACCGGACAGGGGGAGTACACTGAAGCTTTCTTT. The translation is CASSQDLTGQGEYTEAFF.